Below, 21 T cell receptor beta chains from the same sample are listed, as sequenced in a study of cytomegalovirus exposure and HLA in healthy donors. Use of 60 Vbeta and 13 Jbeta primers characterized the PCR. Libraries were prepared by immunoSEQ multiplex PCR; TCRdb keeps only in-frame clonotypes and omits some of them. The sample has 130,000 or so clones, 88% seen once. Sequencing input: PBMCs. These receptors were collected from a woman in her thirties or forties in good health and CMV-seronegative.

This chain links TRBV28 with TRBJ2-1, with TRBD2 identical over 13 bases. CDR1 is MDHEN and CDR2 is SYDVKM in the germline V gene. V gave up 2 bases and J gave up 6 bases; unmatched junction bases: 4. The CDR3 has 16 residues. CDR3 residues: CASSLTSGRALNEQFF. The CDR3 nucleotides are TGTGCCAGCAGTTTAACTAGCGGGAGGGCCCTCAATGAGCAGTTCTTC.

The chain joins TRBV4-1 to TRBJ1-2; TRBD1 might be the D (6 bases). CDR3 length: 16 residues. The germline gives CDR1 MGHRA, CDR2 YSYEKL. The ends were cut back, 1 base at V and 7 bases at J, with 19 bases in the middle. DNA of the CDR3: TGCGCCAGCAGCCAAGGACAGGCGTTAGAGCCTAGTGGCTACACCTTC. As protein: CASSQGQALEPSGYTF.

V usage is TRBV7-8 and J usage is TRBJ2-2, with D hard to call. The CDR3 covers 14 residues. Trimming cost V 5 bases and J 3 bases, with 10 bases left between them. The V gene's germline CDR1 is SGHVS and CDR2 FQNEAQ. The chain's CDR3 is CASSGVAYTGELFF. The CDR3 nucleotides are TGTGCCAGCAGCGGAGTGGCCTACACCGGGGAGCTGTTTTTT.

The chain carries TRBV28 and TRBJ1-2; 8 bases map to TRBD1. This CDR3 has 14 residues. V lost 7 bases, J lost 8 bases, and 12 bases stayed unmatched. Germline CDR1 is MDHEN and CDR2 is SYDVKM. CDR3 bases: TGTGCCAGCAACCTACAGGGGGTCGGGGGAGGCTACACCTTC. Residues: CASNLQGVGGGYTF.

The V gene is TRBV2, the J gene TRBJ1-2, with TRBD1 identical over 7 bases. Trimming at V came to 4 bases and at J to 1 base, leaving 6 bases not matched to a gene. Germline lookup yields CDR1 SNHLY and CDR2 FYNNEI. The CDR3 sequence is 15 residues long. The CDR3 region has the DNA TGTGCCAGCAGTGCAACAGGGGCTCTTAACTATGGCTACACCTTC. This sequence encodes CASSATGALNYGYTF. The complete variable domain, with remaining parts taken from reference TRBV2 and TRBJ1-2, reads EPEVTQTPSHQVTQMGQEVILRCVPISNHLYFYWYRQILGQKVEFLVSFYNNEISEKSEIFDDQFSVERPDGSNFTLKIRSTKLEDSAMYFCASSATGALNYGYTFGSGTRLTVV.

This clone was observed a few times. J is TRBJ2-1 and V is TRBV7-9, with D tentatively TRBD2 (6 bases). There are 12 residues in the CDR3. Trimming shortened V by 5 bases and J by 4 bases, and 6 bases separated the two germline ends. The germline CDR1 and CDR2 sequences are SEHNR and FQNEAQ (reference sequence). The CDR3 here is CASSRGYNEQFF. CDR3 nucleotide sequence: TGTGCCAGCAGCCGGGGGTACAATGAGCAGTTCTTC.

V gene TRBV6-4 combines with J gene TRBJ2-5, with 16 bases fitting TRBD2. CDR3 length: 20 residues. Per germline, CDR1 MRHNA and CDR2 SNTAGT. With 0 bases clipped from V and 5 bases from J, the junction kept 12 bases outside the gene matches. The DNA for the CDR3 is TGTGCCAGCAGTGACTCGTCAGGGACTAGCGGGGGGGAACGTTGGGAGACCCAGTACTTC. Translation gives CASSDSSGTSGGERWETQYF.

V usage is TRBV7-9 and J usage is TRBJ1-5; D is unclear. V was cut by 3 bases and J by 5 bases, with 5 bases left in between. Looked up from germline, CDR1 is SEHNR and CDR2 is FQNEAQ (reference sequence). The CDR3 length is 12 residues. This chain's CDR3 is CASSFPDQPQHF. The CDR3 DNA is TGTGCCAGCAGCTTCCCTGATCAGCCCCAGCATTTT.

The chain combines TRBV13 with TRBJ1-1; no clear D. The length of the CDR3 is 15 residues. Germline V lookup: CDR1 PRHDT, CDR2 FYEKMQ (reference sequence). V gave up 5 bases and J gave up 0 bases, with 13 bases separating them. In DNA, the CDR3 is TGTGCCAGCAGCCCGGGGTCCGTCTTGAACACTGAAGCTTTCTTT. Its protein product is CASSPGSVLNTEAFF.

The rearrangement links TRBV7-8 to TRBJ2-5; 15 bases map to TRBD2. V trimming: 5 bases; J trimming: 3 bases; junction bases outside the gene matches: 4. The CDR3 consists of 16 residues. The germline V gene encodes CDR1 SGHVS and CDR2 FQNEAQ. The CDR3 reads CASSRTSGRAEETQYF. The DNA for the CDR3 is TGTGCCAGCAGCCGGACTAGCGGGAGGGCTGAAGAGACCCAGTACTTC.

V and J are TRBV9 and TRBJ2-7; 7 bases agree with TRBD2. CDR1 is SGDLS, CDR2 YYNGEE, per germline. The CDR3 is 16 residues long. V dropped 0 bases and J dropped 0; count of bases not matched to a gene: 6. Here the CDR3 DNA reads TGTGCCAGCAGCGTAGGGCTAGCGGAACACTCCTACGAGCAGTACTTC. It codes for CASSVGLAEHSYEQYF.

CDR3 nucleotides: TGTGCCAGCAGTTGGGGAGGGGGACACACGACCGGGGAGCTGTTTTTT. Translating gives CASSWGGGHTTGELFF. V is TRBV6-5 and J is TRBJ2-2; D might be TRBD2 (7 bases). V lost 4 bases and J 5 bases, leaving 17 bases between the germline ends. Germline values: CDR1 MNHEY, CDR2 SVGAGI. The CDR3 has 16 amino acids.

The V and J genes are TRBV5-1 and TRBJ1-2; a possible D gene is TRBD1 (6 bases). The CDR3 sequence is 14 residues long. The V end lost 4 bases, the J end lost 8 bases, and 18 bases lay between the germline ends. In germline, CDR1 is SGHRS, CDR2 YFSETQ. The chain's CDR3 is CASSLVDRFTGYTF. The CDR3 DNA reads TGCGCCAGCAGCCTCGTCGACAGGTTCACGGGCTACACCTTC.

This chain links TRBV9 with TRBJ2-5; 11 bases are shared with TRBD1. Germline V gene lookup returns CDR1 SGDLS and CDR2 YYNGEE. The CDR3 spans 15 residues. V trimming: 3 bases; J trimming: 5 bases; junction bases outside the gene matches: 6. The CDR3 DNA is TGTGCCAGCAGCGAGGGGACAGGGGGTAGGGAGACCCAGTACTTC. This encodes CASSEGTGGRETQYF. The full variable domain, completed using reference TRBV9 and TRBJ2-5, is DSGVTQTPKHLITATGQRVTLRCSPRSGDLSVYWYQQSLDQGLQFLIQYYNGEERAKGNILERFSAQQFPDLHSELNLSSLELGDSALYFCASSEGTGGRETQYFGPGTRLLVL.

The J gene is TRBJ1-1, the V gene TRBV29-1, with unresolved D. Between the trimmed V and J ends, which lost 1 base and 3 bases, there was a span of 6 bases. The CDR3 loop spans 12 amino acids. Germline CDR1 SQVTM, CDR2 ANQGSEA. CDR3: CSVEVRDTEAFF. CDR3 DNA sequence: TGCAGCGTTGAAGTACGGGACACTGAAGCTTTCTTT.

This chain joins TRBV7-9 and TRBJ1-5; tentatively, D is TRBD1 (6 bases). The CDR3 extends over 16 amino acids. V lost 1 base and J lost 3, with 13 bases in between. Germline V lookup: CDR1 SEHNR, CDR2 FQNEAQ (reference sequence). The CDR3 region has the DNA TGTGCCAGCAGCTTAGGGGTAGGGGGATACAATCAGCCCCAGCATTTT. Translating gives CASSLGVGGYNQPQHF.

A single count supports this clone. This chain connects TRBV7-9 to TRBJ1-6, with a possible D match to TRBD1 (5 bases). This CDR3 is 15 amino acids long. Trimming took 1 base from V and 8 from J, leaving 12 bases between them. The germline V gene has CDR1 SEHNR and CDR2 FQNEAQ (reference sequence). CDR3 bases: TGTGCCAGCAGCTTAGGGGGGGTAATGGATTCACCCCTCCACTTT. It specifies CASSLGGVMDSPLHF. Supplemented by reference TRBV7-9 and TRBJ1-6, the full variable domain reads DTGVSQNPRHKITKRGQNVTFRCDPISEHNRLYWYRQTLGQGPEFLTYFQNEAQLEKSRLLSDRFSAERPKGSFSTLEIQRTEQGDSAMYLCASSLGGVMDSPLHFGNGTRLTVT.

The CDR3 bases are TGTGCCAGCAGTGCACAGTTTAGAGATACGCAGTATTTT. This sequence encodes CASSAQFRDTQYF. The chain employs TRBV27 and TRBJ2-3, with unresolved D. Germline assignment: CDR1 MNHEY and CDR2 SMNVEV (reference sequence). V lost 5 bases, J lost 5 bases, and 11 bases lay in between. The CDR3 loop spans 13 amino acids.

The chain couples TRBV5-6 to TRBJ2-7; 11 bases fit TRBD2. Per germline, CDR1 SGHDT and CDR2 YYEEEE. The CDR3 has 16 amino acids. J was trimmed by 2 bases and V by 0 bases; bases with no gene match: 4. The CDR3 is CASSLGGLAAPYEQYF. The CDR3 DNA follows: TGTGCCAGCAGCTTGGGGGGACTAGCGGCGCCCTACGAGCAGTACTTC.

The chain joins TRBV28 to TRBJ1-3; 9 bases align to TRBD1. The CDR3 runs 16 residues. CDR1 is MDHEN and CDR2 is SYDVKM in the germline V gene. V lost 4 bases, J lost 2 bases, and 6 bases stayed unmatched. The CDR3 region has the DNA TGTGCCAGCAGTTCCGGGACAGGGTTCCCTGGAAACACCATATATTTT. Its translation is CASSSGTGFPGNTIYF.

The V gene is TRBV9, the J gene TRBJ1-3; TRBD1 is a possible D gene (5 bases). Germline CDR1 reads SGDLS; CDR2 reads YYNGEE. The CDR3 runs to 16 residues. With 2 bases removed from V and 0 bases from J, the gap between germline ends came to 12 bases. The CDR3 bases are TGTGCCAGCAGCGTCACGGGGGGTCCCTCTGGAAACACCATATATTTT. Its protein product is CASSVTGGPSGNTIYF.